The subject of this entry is one T cell receptor (beta chain). Its antigen is still unknown. Data came from immunoSEQ multiplex PCR; TCRdb stores just in-frame clones and leaves some out. The sample consists of some 22,000 clones, roughly 78% of them appearing once. The CDR3 extends over 16 amino acids. Per germline, CDR1 SGHTS and CDR2 YDEGEE. V was clipped by 1 base and J by 1 base, with 14 bases between them. After autologous stem cell transplantation all patients relapsed, and prior brentuximab vedotin exposure differed between cohorts. The data were obtained in a study of PD-1 blockade in classical Hodgkin lymphoma. Study-wide findings and caveats: Relapsed/refractory patients reportedly had the lowest baseline TCR diversity, below newly diagnosed patients, who were below healthy donors. TCR diversity in CD4+, not CD8+, cells rose significantly by C4D1. Newly diagnosed patients and complete responders had comparable diversity at baseline. Individuals initiating nivolumab under 1 year after ASCT were excluded.

The rearrangement uses TRBV5-8 and TRBJ1-1; possible D gene TRBD1, 6 bases. Sequencing was performed on peripheral blood mononuclear cells (PBMCs), taken before the second cycle of nivolumab. The receptor was isolated from a human donor with classical Hodgkin lymphoma. The CDR3 bases are TGTGCCAGCAGCTTGTGGCGTGACAGGAAGAACACTGAAGCTTTCTTT. It yields the protein CASSLWRDRKNTEAFF. Full variable domain (outside the CDR3, taken from reference TRBV5-8 and TRBJ1-1): EAGVTQSPTHLIKTRGQQATLRCSPISGHTSVYWYQQALGLGLQFLLWYDEGEERNRGNFPPRFSGRQFPNYSSELNVNALELEDSALYLCASSLWRDRKNTEAFFGQGTRLTVV.